Sequencing of this T cell receptor beta chain was carried out in a study of CD8 T cells in ankylosing spondylitis (dated by TCRdb to about 2017). At the level of the whole study: The study profiled T cell receptor beta repertoires in healthy donors and ankylosing spondylitis patients to find disease-linked TCR variants. The full study cohort was made up of over 20 ankylosing spondylitis patients and roughly 100 healthy donors. Samples of peripheral blood were taken, and for ankylosing spondylitis patients, synovial fluid was collected as well. The paper's findings and limits, for the study overall: The disease-linked clones were reported to be significantly enriched in matched synovial fluid samples from ankylosing spondylitis patients. Blood from ankylosing spondylitis patients appeared to be characterized by a TCR beta motif made up of seven or eight highly homologous amino acid variants. In peripheral blood, the disease-linked clones were found at relatively low frequencies and had a CD8+ phenotype. Some motif variants were previously reported in synovial fluid and blood of reactive arthritis patients, suggesting common disease-initiation mechanisms.

The junction carries 9 bases between V and J, which are trimmed by 5 bases and 10 bases respectively. Reading from cysteine to phenylalanine, the CDR3 counts 11 amino acids. Left in the record is the CDR3 DNA by itself, 33 bases read in frame from the first base. The germline V gene provides CDR1 SQVTM and CDR2 ANQGSEA. This clonotype came up many times. The specificity of this receptor is unknown. No much larger clonotype is one base removed from it; base qualities were not supplied. Instrument used: Illumina HiSeq 2500. TCR beta libraries were prepared by quantitative 5'-RACE with molecular barcodes. The published analysis was carried out like this. To identify disease-linked TCR variants, a new computational method was used, one built on a probabilistic model of VDJ rearrangement. Using fastp trimming at Q25 and MiXCR clonotype assembly, TCRdb reanalyzed the public sequencing data and kept in-frame beta chains. Identical CDR3 protein sequences are pooled into one entry, listed with their most common genes and DNA. Clone size and V and J calls follow TCRdb, not the original study. The sample table records more than 300,000 distinct CDR3 sequences; 11% of these occur just once. The top ten clones comprise roughly 9.5% of the sample.

The specimen sequenced was blood, either unsorted or a sorted T cell fraction (not recorded which). This clonotype was sampled from a female donor with ankylosing spondylitis or in good health (not recorded which). The chain uses TRBV29-1 and TRBJ2-6; no D gene is confidently identified. The DNA sequence reads TGCAGCGTTCGTGACTTTAACGTCCTGACTTTC. It translates as CSVRDFNVLTF.